This T cell receptor (beta chain) was identified in a study of regulatory T cells in long-lasting Graves disease. Time point indicated: persistent/refractory GD, antithyroid drugs over 5 years with positive TRAb. From PBMCs, RNA was extracted and then used to make the TCR library. The germline CDR1 and CDR2 sequences are SQVTM and ANQGSEA. The CDR3 runs 12 residues. Notes on this clonotype: A read error may produce the germline difference seen at one junction end.

Arm-PCR with iRepertoire HTBI primers amplified the CDR3 regions for these TCR beta libraries. TCRdb re-derived calls from the multiplex PCR reads in MiXCR, one entry per CDR3 protein. In the table there are roughly 300,000 distinct CDR3 sequences, less than 20% of which are singletons. This TCR derives from a female donor with Graves disease. V gene TRBV29-1 combines with J gene TRBJ2-7; maybe TRBD1 (6 bases). Sequenced material: peripheral blood mononuclear cells (PBMCs), taken when the disease was refractory, from a patient treated with antithyroid drugs. As DNA, the CDR3 is TGCGGCGTTGAACAGGGACCATACGAGCAGTACTTC. Its translation is CGVEQGPYEQYF.